The 28 T cell receptor beta chains listed next were all sequenced from one sample in a study of blood T cell repertoires in COVID-19. The repertoire was sequenced with immunoSEQ multiplex PCR; TCRdb's copy has only in-frame clones and lacks some. The sample has roughly 90,000 clones, less than 85% seen once; the top ten hold approximately 10%. Sequenced sample: peripheral blood. Every receptor here comes from a woman in her 70s with acute or convalescent COVID-19.

The chain recombines TRBV4-1 with TRBJ1-1, with TRBD1 identical over 7 bases. Per the germline V gene, CDR1 is MGHRA and CDR2 is YSYEKL. The CDR3 is 16 amino acids. The ends lost 1 base at V and 0 bases at J; junction bases unmatched: 5. The CDR3: CASSQGTGTVNTEAFF. The CDR3 DNA follows: TGCGCCAGCAGCCAAGGTACCGGGACAGTGAACACTGAAGCTTTCTTT.

V and J are TRBV5-1 and TRBJ1-3; no clear D gene. The CDR3 runs to 15 residues. Germline CDR1 reads SGHRS; CDR2 reads YFSETQ. Trimming took off 7 bases at V and 0 bases at J, with 14 bases between the two ends. CDR3 loop: CASDRGSHSGNTIYF. For the CDR3, the DNA is TGCGCCAGCGATCGGGGTTCACACTCTGGAAACACCATATATTTT.

The chain combines TRBV15 with TRBJ2-7, with a tentative D call TRBD1 (6 bases). This CDR3 has 14 amino acids. Germline V gene data show CDR1 as LNHNV and CDR2 as YYDKDF (reference sequence). Trimming cost V 5 bases and J 3 bases, with 14 bases left between them. CDR3 coding DNA: TGTGCCACCAGCCCCCAAAGACAGGTCTACGAGCAGTACTTC. Protein product: CATSPQRQVYEQYF.

This rearrangement joins TRBV4-2 to TRBJ1-6; no firm D call. This CDR3 contains 18 residues. Trimming took 0 bases from V and 0 from J, leaving 12 bases between them. The germline gives CDR1 LGHNA, CDR2 YNFKEQ. The CDR3: CASSQDEEGSSYNSPLHF. The CDR3, as DNA: TGTGCCAGCAGCCAAGATGAGGAAGGAAGCTCCTATAATTCACCCCTCCACTTT.

In DNA form, the CDR3 reads TGTGCCTCCGGGAACACAGATACGCAGTATTTT. It specifies CASGNTDTQYF. The chain recombines TRBV30 with TRBJ2-3; D is possibly TRBD2 (5 bases). The CDR3 extends over 11 amino acids. V gave up 7 bases and J gave up 2 bases, with 7 bases separating them. Germline V gene data show CDR1 as GTSNPN and CDR2 as SVGIG (reference sequence).

The chain joins TRBV18 to TRBJ2-7; weak D call: TRBD1 (6 bases). CDR1 is KGHSH and CDR2 is LQKENI in the germline V gene. The germline V and J ends were trimmed by 4 bases and 0 bases, with 22 bases remaining between them. The CDR3 is made up of 18 amino acids. CDR3 nucleotide sequence: TGTGCCAGCTCACTCAAGACCCTGGACAGCTCGAGCTCCTACGAGCAGTACTTC. It translates to CASSLKTLDSSSSYEQYF.

This sequence joins TRBV12-3 or TRBV12-4 and TRBJ2-1, with TRBD2 as a possible D gene (5 bases). The V end lost 5 bases, the J end lost 5 bases, and 10 bases lay between the germline ends. This CDR3 has 13 residues. DNA of the CDR3: TGTGCCAGCAGTAGGCTAGCCAACAATGAGCAGTTCTTC. It specifies CASSRLANNEQFF.

The rearrangement uses TRBV11-2 and TRBJ2-1, with D tentatively TRBD2 (6 bases). The germline V gene encodes CDR1 SGHAT and CDR2 FQNNGV. Trimming left V 0 bases short and J 0 bases short, with 21 bases between. The CDR3 is made up of 20 amino acids. Here the CDR3 reads CASSLDHYPSGTGSYNEQFF. CDR3 bases: TGTGCCAGCAGCTTAGATCATTACCCCTCAGGGACTGGCTCCTACAATGAGCAGTTCTTC.

CDR3 DNA: TGTGCCAGCAGTTTCCCGGGAAGCGCGAATTCACCCCTCCACTTT. Translated: CASSFPGSANSPLHF. The chain employs TRBV28 and TRBJ1-6, with no clear D. V was cut by 3 bases and J by 7 bases, with 13 bases left in between. The CDR3 runs 15 residues. CDR1 and CDR2 from the germline V gene are MDHEN and SYDVKM.

In its sample, this clone was seen a few times. CDR3 protein: CASSLGQGVTGELFF. The DNA for the CDR3 is TGTGCCAGCAGCCTGGGACAGGGGGTTACCGGGGAGCTGTTTTTT. The V and J genes are TRBV11-2 and TRBJ2-2; 11 nucleotides match TRBD1. Trimming took 5 bases from V and 5 from J; bases not matched to a gene: 4. The CDR3 loop spans 15 amino acids. CDR1 and CDR2 (germline): SGHAT, FQNNGV.

CDR3 DNA sequence: TGCGCCAGCAGAAGACTAGCTCCCTCGGACGAGCAGTACTTC. It yields the protein CASRRLAPSDEQYF. The chain employs TRBV23-1 and TRBJ2-7; 7 bases line up with TRBD2. TRBV23-1 is assigned to the ORF class and has an uncertain function. The CDR3 loop spans 14 amino acids. Trimming took 6 bases from V and 5 from J; bases not matched to a gene: 10.

The genes are TRBV9 and TRBJ2-3; TRBD1 agrees at 9 bases. V shed 4 bases, J shed 4 bases, and the junction held 4 bases outside the gene matches. The CDR3 covers 14 residues. CDR1 is SGDLS and CDR2 is YYNGEE in the germline V gene. DNA for the CDR3: TGTGCCAGCAGCCCCCGGGACAGGGCAGATACGCAGTATTTT. It yields the protein CASSPRDRADTQYF.

V is TRBV28 and J is TRBJ1-2; TRBD1 agrees at 8 bases. The V gene end was trimmed by 4 bases and the J gene end by 4 bases; junction bases not matched to a gene: 14. The germline gives CDR1 MDHEN, CDR2 SYDVKM. This CDR3 comprises 17 residues. The CDR3 sequence: CASSSPGQVPLGYGYTF. The CDR3 coding sequence is TGTGCCAGCAGTTCCCCGGGACAGGTACCTCTTGGCTATGGCTACACCTTC.

The sample holds a few counts of this clone. The rearrangement uses TRBV30 and TRBJ1-2, with 7 bases identical to TRBD1. J lost 4 bases, V lost 0 bases, and 5 bases had no gene match. The V gene's germline CDR1 is GTSNPN and CDR2 SVGIG (reference sequence). This CDR3 contains 14 residues. The CDR3 DNA reads TGTGCCTGGAGTGTGAGGGGGCGCGTCTATGGCTACACCTTC. Residues: CAWSVRGRVYGYTF.

The rearrangement joins TRBV9 to TRBJ2-5, with 11 bases lining up with TRBD2. The junction had 5 bases not matched to a gene; V was cut back by 0 bases and J by 4 bases. Germline V CDR1 and CDR2: SGDLS, YYNGEE. This CDR3 contains 16 residues. The CDR3 region is CASSVAIAGGGETQYF. CDR3 nucleotides: TGTGCCAGCAGCGTAGCTATAGCGGGAGGGGGAGAGACCCAGTACTTC. The full variable domain, in which reference TRBV9 and TRBJ2-5 provide the parts outside the CDR3, is DSGVTQTPKHLITATGQRVTLRCSPRSGDLSVYWYQQSLDQGLQFLIQYYNGEERAKGNILERFSAQQFPDLHSELNLSSLELGDSALYFCASSVAIAGGGETQYFGPGTRLLVL.

This chain joins TRBV29-1 and TRBJ1-3; 7 bases map to TRBD1. This CDR3 spans 15 amino acids. V dropped 4 bases and J dropped 3; count of bases not matched to a gene: 9. The germline gives CDR1 SQVTM, CDR2 ANQGSEA. The DNA for the CDR3 is TGCAGCGTTGTGCGACAGGGAACAGATGGAAACACCATATATTTT. This translates into CSVVRQGTDGNTIYF.

This chain uses TRBV7-3 with TRBJ2-3; 11 bases are shared with TRBD1. This CDR3 spans 14 amino acids. Germline values: CDR1 SGHTA, CDR2 FQGTGA. After removal of 4 bases from V and 6 bases from J, the junction contained 3 bases not matched to a gene. The CDR3 coding sequence is TGTGCCAGCAGCTGGACAGGGGGCATGGATACGCAGTATTTT. Protein: CASSWTGGMDTQYF.

This chain links TRBV29-1 with TRBJ2-7, with a weak D call TRBD1 (6 bases). Trimming removed 6 bases at V and 1 base at J, with 10 bases between. The germline CDR1 and CDR2 sequences are SQVTM and ANQGSEA. This CDR3 spans 12 amino acids. The CDR3 sequence is CSVWTVSYEQYF. The CDR3 region has the DNA TGCAGCGTGTGGACAGTATCCTACGAGCAGTACTTC.

This clone was observed a single time. The V gene is TRBV28, the J gene TRBJ1-5; D is undetermined. The V gene lost 3 bases and the J gene lost 4 bases, with 7 bases spanning the gap. Germline V gene lookup returns CDR1 MDHEN and CDR2 SYDVKM. The CDR3 totals 13 residues. The chain's CDR3 is CASSFGSNQPQHF. In DNA form, the CDR3 reads TGTGCCAGCAGTTTTGGCAGTAATCAGCCCCAGCATTTT.

The chain carries TRBV28 and TRBJ2-7; D may be TRBD2 (6 bases). The CDR3 is 14 residues long. V lost 2 bases and J lost 5, with 13 bases in between. CDR1 and CDR2 (germline): MDHEN, SYDVKM. CDR3 in amino acids: CASSLGGARHEQYF. The CDR3 nucleotides read TGTGCCAGCAGTTTAGGAGGGGCGCGACACGAGCAGTACTTC.

This chain links TRBV6-2 or TRBV6-3 with TRBJ2-7, with 7 nucleotides matching TRBD2. The length of the CDR3 is 13 residues. CDR1 is MNHEY, CDR2 SVGEGT, per germline. V dropped 4 bases and J dropped 7; count of bases not matched to a gene: 7. CDR3 sequence: CASSLAGMTEQYF. The CDR3 DNA reads as TGTGCCAGCAGTTTAGCGGGTATGACAGAGCAGTACTTC.

The chain employs TRBV28 and TRBJ1-1; the match to TRBD1 covers 8 bases. The J segment lost 7 bases and the V segment lost 6 bases, leaving 19 bases of the junction unmatched. Germline V gives CDR1 MDHEN, CDR2 SYDVKM. The CDR3 has 17 amino acids. CDR3 in DNA: TGTGCCAGCAGACCACCGGCAGGGGGCGAAGATAGGGGTGAAGCTTTCTTT. Translating gives CASRPPAGGEDRGEAFF.

V usage is TRBV4-2 and J usage is TRBJ1-5; the match to TRBD1 covers 10 bases. Looked up from germline, CDR1 is LGHNA and CDR2 is YNFKEQ. Trimming removed 3 bases from V and 4 bases from J; junction bases left unmatched: 6. CDR3 size: 16 residues. The CDR3 region is CASSQTGTGVNQPQHF. The CDR3 nucleotides read TGTGCCAGCAGCCAGACCGGGACAGGGGTAAATCAGCCCCAGCATTTT.

V and J are TRBV3-1 (or the pseudogene TRBV3-2) and TRBJ2-7; 14 nucleotides line up with TRBD2. From germline, CDR1 is LGHDT and CDR2 YNNKEL (reference sequence). The CDR3 has 17 amino acids. J gave up 7 bases and V 2 bases, and 10 bases lay outside the gene matches. CDR3 loop: CASSQTRPGLAGEEQYF. In DNA form, the CDR3 reads TGTGCCAGCAGCCAAACCCGACCGGGACTAGCGGGAGAGGAGCAGTACTTC.

The chain has TRBV7-9 and TRBJ2-2; D perhaps matches TRBD2 (6 bases). CDR1 and CDR2 (germline): SEHNR, FQNEAQ (reference sequence). The CDR3 sequence is 15 residues long. V gave up 2 bases and J gave up 4 bases, with 11 bases separating them. CDR3 sequence (DNA): TGTGCCAGCAGCTTAACGGGAGTCGGCACCGGGGAGCTGTTTTTT. This sequence encodes CASSLTGVGTGELFF.

The V gene is TRBV19, the J gene TRBJ1-1, with TRBD1 as a possible D gene (5 bases). This CDR3 has 14 amino acids. CDR1 and CDR2 (germline): LNHDA, SQIVND (reference sequence). V shed 8 bases and J shed 1 base, with 14 bases lying between them. The CDR3 here is CASGSGLGNTEAFF. The CDR3 DNA is TGTGCCAGTGGATCAGGGTTGGGGAACACTGAAGCTTTCTTT.

The chain employs TRBV28 and TRBJ1-5, with 10 bases fitting TRBD1. The CDR3 spans 14 residues. V gave up 5 bases and J gave up 6 bases; unmatched junction bases: 4. From germline, CDR1 is MDHEN and CDR2 SYDVKM. Here the CDR3 DNA reads TGTGCCAGCAGTCGACAGGGGGCGAGTCAGCCCCAGCATTTT. Its translation: CASSRQGASQPQHF. Variable domain in full (rest from reference TRBV28 and TRBJ1-5): DVKVTQSSRYLVKRTGEKVFLECVQDMDHENMFWYRQDPGLGLRLIYFSYDVKMKEKGDIPEGYSVSREKKERFSLILESASTNQTSMYLCASSRQGASQPQHFGDGTRLSIL.

The V call is TRBV9, the J call TRBJ2-4; 7 bases map to TRBD1. The germline CDR1 and CDR2 sequences are SGDLS and YYNGEE. CDR3 length: 14 amino acids. J was trimmed by 9 bases and V by 4 bases; bases with no gene match: 10. CDR3 sequence (DNA): TGTGCCAGCAGCCCTCCCCGGGACAGCAGCATTCAGTACTTC. It encodes CASSPPRDSSIQYF.